This section outlines one T cell receptor (beta chain) sequence together with its context. The data were obtained in a study of CD8 T cells in Susac syndrome. The overall study: Among the Susac syndrome patients who underwent sequencing, about six had clinically active disease, while fewer than ten of them were in remission. At the time their blood was drawn, patients with Susac syndrome were either therapy-naive, on corticosteroids (with some of them also receiving intravenous immunoglobulin), or on intravenous immunoglobulin alone.

RNA in amounts of roughly 0.5 to 1 ug was reverse transcribed with random hexamers. From the immunoSEQ multiplex PCR reads, TCRdb called clonotypes with MiXCR, one entry per CDR3 protein. This sample carries more than 200,000 distinct CDR3 sequences, less than 95% of them seen once, and the ten largest clones take 0.15% to 0.2%. Germline trimming cut 5 bases from V and 6 bases from J; bases unmatched to any gene: 18. Per germline, CDR1 GTSNPN and CDR2 SVGIG (reference sequence). This CDR3 region has 17 residues. The source is a human donor with Susac syndrome. The sample was CD4+ T cells from PBMCs. This chain uses TRBV30 with TRBJ2-2, with 7 bases fitting TRBD2. DNA for the CDR3: TGTGCCTGGGAATGGGGTGGGAGGGCGTTGATCTCCGGGGAGCTGTTTTTT. This encodes CAWEWGGRALISGELFF.